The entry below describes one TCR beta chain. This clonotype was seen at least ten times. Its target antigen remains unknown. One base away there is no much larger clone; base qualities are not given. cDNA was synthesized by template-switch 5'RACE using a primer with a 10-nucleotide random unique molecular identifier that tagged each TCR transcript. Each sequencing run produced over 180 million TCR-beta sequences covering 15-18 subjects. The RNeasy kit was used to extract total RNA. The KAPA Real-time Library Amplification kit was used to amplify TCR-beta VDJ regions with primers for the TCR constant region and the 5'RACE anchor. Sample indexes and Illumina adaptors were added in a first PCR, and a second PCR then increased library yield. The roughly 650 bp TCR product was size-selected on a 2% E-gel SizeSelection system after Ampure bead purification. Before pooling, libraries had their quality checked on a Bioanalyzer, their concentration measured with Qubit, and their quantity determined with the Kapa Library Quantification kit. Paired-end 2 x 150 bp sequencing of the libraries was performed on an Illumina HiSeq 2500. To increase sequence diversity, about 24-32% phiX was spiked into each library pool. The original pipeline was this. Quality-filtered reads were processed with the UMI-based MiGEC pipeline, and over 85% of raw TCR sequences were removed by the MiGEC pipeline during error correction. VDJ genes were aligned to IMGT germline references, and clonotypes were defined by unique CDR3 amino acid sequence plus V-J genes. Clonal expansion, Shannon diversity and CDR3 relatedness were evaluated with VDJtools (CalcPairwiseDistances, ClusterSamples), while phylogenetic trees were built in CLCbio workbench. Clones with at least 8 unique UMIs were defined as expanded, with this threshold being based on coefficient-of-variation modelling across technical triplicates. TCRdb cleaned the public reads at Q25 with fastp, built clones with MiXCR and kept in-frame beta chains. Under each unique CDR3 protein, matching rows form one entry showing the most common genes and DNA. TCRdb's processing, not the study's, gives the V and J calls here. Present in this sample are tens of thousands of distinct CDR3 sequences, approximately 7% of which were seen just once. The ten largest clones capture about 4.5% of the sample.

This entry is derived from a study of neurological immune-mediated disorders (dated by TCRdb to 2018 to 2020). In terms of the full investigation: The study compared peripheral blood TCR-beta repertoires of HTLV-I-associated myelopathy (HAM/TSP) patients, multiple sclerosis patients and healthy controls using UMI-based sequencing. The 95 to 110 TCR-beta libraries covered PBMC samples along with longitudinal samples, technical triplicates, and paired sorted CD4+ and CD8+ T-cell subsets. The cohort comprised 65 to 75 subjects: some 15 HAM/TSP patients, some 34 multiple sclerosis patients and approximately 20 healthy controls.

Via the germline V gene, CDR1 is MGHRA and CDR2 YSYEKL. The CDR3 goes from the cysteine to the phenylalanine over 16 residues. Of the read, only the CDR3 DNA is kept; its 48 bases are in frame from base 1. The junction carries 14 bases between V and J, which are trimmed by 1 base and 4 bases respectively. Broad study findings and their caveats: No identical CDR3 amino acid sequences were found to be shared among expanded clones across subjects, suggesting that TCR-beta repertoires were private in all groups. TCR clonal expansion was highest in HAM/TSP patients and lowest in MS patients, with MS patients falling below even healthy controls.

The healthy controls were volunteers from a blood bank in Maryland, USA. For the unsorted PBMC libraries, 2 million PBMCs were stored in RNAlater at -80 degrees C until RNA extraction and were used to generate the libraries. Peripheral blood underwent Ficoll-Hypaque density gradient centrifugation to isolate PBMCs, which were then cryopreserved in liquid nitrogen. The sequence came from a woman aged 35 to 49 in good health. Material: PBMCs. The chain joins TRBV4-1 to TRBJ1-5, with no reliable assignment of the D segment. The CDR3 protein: CASSQGGLGINQPQHF. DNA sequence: TGCGCCAGCAGCCAAGGTGGTTTAGGGATTAATCAGCCCCAGCATTTT.